These 14 T cell receptor beta chains were sequenced from one sample in a study of T cell responses to AZD1222 COVID-19 vaccine (dated by TCRdb to about 2021). The time point label, read with the paper, signifies: baseline before first vaccination. The protocol used for the library was the immunoSEQ multiplex PCR assay. Here the immuneACCESS table is served through TCRdb, limited to in-frame sequences with V and J called. Missing clones are a known gap in these copies; in checked studies unresolved V genes cover under half, and the rest lacks a known reason. The sample yields about 120,000 clones; approximately 84% were counted once. 8.5% to 10% of the sample is held by the ten biggest clonotypes. Sample: peripheral blood, taken on day 0 of AZD1222 vaccination. Source of these receptors: an adult in good health.

The V call is TRBV7-9, the J call TRBJ2-7, with TRBD2 as a possible D gene (5 bases). With 0 bases removed from V and 6 bases from J, the gap between germline ends came to 12 bases. This CDR3 is built from 14 residues. Germline CDR1 and CDR2: SEHNR and FQNEAQ (reference sequence). CDR3 DNA sequence: TGTGCCAGCAGCTTAGCAGGGAGTGCTGGCGAGCAGTACTTC. It codes for CASSLAGSAGEQYF.

The rearrangement joins TRBV7-3 to TRBJ2-1; 15 bases align to TRBD2. There are 17 residues in the CDR3. After removal of 4 bases from V and 4 bases from J, the junction contained 5 bases not matched to a gene. CDR1 and CDR2 (germline): SGHTA, FQGTGA. The CDR3: CASSSGLAGGPYNEQFF. The CDR3 DNA follows: TGTGCCAGCAGCTCGGGACTAGCGGGGGGCCCTTACAATGAGCAGTTCTTC.

The chain uses TRBV9 and TRBJ2-2; no reliable D call. V lost 4 bases and J lost 6, with 16 bases in between. The CDR3 totals 15 residues. Looked up from germline, CDR1 is SGDLS and CDR2 is YYNGEE. The CDR3 region is CASSLEPVLAGELFF. CDR3 coding DNA: TGTGCCAGCAGCCTCGAACCGGTGTTGGCCGGGGAGCTGTTTTTT.

The rearrangement uses TRBV27 and TRBJ2-7, with TRBD2 matching 10 bases. CDR1 and CDR2 (germline): MNHEY, SMNVEV (reference sequence). The CDR3 has 15 residues. V gave up 2 bases and J gave up 6 bases; unmatched junction bases: 7. The CDR3 loop is CASSLRLAGAVEQYF. The CDR3, as DNA: TGTGCCAGCAGTTTAAGGCTAGCGGGAGCAGTCGAGCAGTACTTC.

The genes are TRBV7-9 and TRBJ1-4; D is unclear. The CDR3 runs 15 residues. The germline V gene encodes CDR1 SEHNR and CDR2 FQNEAQ (reference sequence). The V and J ends lost 0 bases and 5 bases respectively, with 10 bases between them. The CDR3 loop reads CASSLAGSLNEKLFF. CDR3 nucleotide sequence: TGTGCCAGCAGCTTAGCAGGCAGCTTGAATGAAAAACTGTTTTTT.

The rearrangement uses TRBV19 and TRBJ1-1; no definite D call. This CDR3 is 12 amino acids long. Trimming left V 5 bases short and J 2 bases short, with 6 bases between. Germline CDR1 reads LNHDA; CDR2 reads SQIVND (reference sequence). DNA of the CDR3: TGTGCCAGTAGTCCTGACAACACTGAAGCTTTCTTT. Translated, it gives CASSPDNTEAFF. The full variable domain, rest sourced from reference TRBV19 and TRBJ1-1, is DGGITQSPKYLFRKEGQNVTLSCEQNLNHDAMYWYRQDPGQGLRLIYYSQIVNDFQKGDIAEGYSVSREKKESFPLTVTSAQKNPTAFYLCASSPDNTEAFFGQGTRLTVV.

The chain has TRBV6-5 and TRBJ2-5; D assignment may be TRBD1 or TRBD2 (5 bases each). The CDR3 has 14 residues. Germline lookup yields CDR1 MNHEY and CDR2 SVGAGI. V lost 6 bases to trimming and J lost 7 bases, with 18 bases between them. The CDR3 loop reads CASRGSGPSGTQYF. The CDR3 nucleotides are TGTGCCAGCAGGGGGTCGGGGCCAAGCGGGACCCAGTACTTC.

This chain uses TRBV7-9 with TRBJ2-3; 7 bases align to TRBD1. Germline loops: CDR1 SEHNR, CDR2 FQNEAQ (reference sequence). V lost 2 bases and J lost 5; bases outside the gene matches: 10. The CDR3 runs 16 residues. The DNA of the CDR3 is TGTGCCAGCAGCTTAAAGACAGGGACCGTAAAAGATACGCAGTATTTT. Translated, it gives CASSLKTGTVKDTQYF.

About this clone itself: The sample carries other DNA sequences with the same CDR3. The gene calls are TRBV28 and TRBJ1-1; no reliable D call. V shed 2 bases and J shed 0 bases, with 1 base lying between them. Germline V gene lookup returns CDR1 MDHEN and CDR2 SYDVKM. The CDR3 covers 12 residues. Written as DNA, the CDR3 is TGTGCCAGCAGTTTACTGAACACTGAAGCTTTCTTT. Translation: CASSLLNTEAFF.

The chain is built from TRBV24-1 and TRBJ2-1; 7 nucleotides match TRBD1. The V gene end was trimmed by 2 bases and the J gene end by 2 bases; junction bases not matched to a gene: 11. The CDR3 is made up of 18 amino acids. The germline V gene has CDR1 KGHDR and CDR2 SFDVKD. This CDR3 reads CATSDSGTGAQTYNEQFF. CDR3 in DNA: TGTGCCACCAGTGATTCTGGCACAGGGGCCCAAACCTACAATGAGCAGTTCTTC.

The chain is built from TRBV19 and TRBJ1-5; TRBD1 agrees at 7 bases. CDR3 length: 15 residues. Germline lookup yields CDR1 LNHDA and CDR2 SQIVND (reference sequence). V shed 5 bases and J 0 bases; nucleotides not matched to a gene: 4. The CDR3 nucleotides read TGTGCCAGTAGTTGGGACAGAGCTAGCAATCAGCCCCAGCATTTT. Protein product: CASSWDRASNQPQHF.

In this sample, this clone turned up once. V is TRBV2 and J is TRBJ1-5, with D uncertain. In germline, CDR1 is SNHLY, CDR2 FYNNEI. This CDR3 is 13 amino acids long. V gave up 7 bases and J gave up 0 bases, with 7 bases separating them. DNA for the CDR3: TGTGCCAGCACGGGAGATAGCAATCAGCCCCAGCATTTT. Translating gives CASTGDSNQPQHF.

The V gene is TRBV6-5, the J gene TRBJ1-2; perhaps TRBD1 as D (5 bases). CDR3 length equals 15 residues. CDR1 is MNHEY and CDR2 is SVGAGI in the germline V gene. V lost 6 bases and J 4 bases, leaving 18 bases between the germline ends. In DNA form, the CDR3 reads TGTGCCAGCAGCTTACAGGAAGAGGGGTCCTATGGCTACACCTTC. The encoded protein is CASSLQEEGSYGYTF.

V and J are TRBV27 and TRBJ1-1; D might be TRBD1 (5 bases). CDR1 MNHEY and CDR2 SMNVEV come from the germline V gene (reference sequence). The V gene lost 2 bases and the J gene lost 1 base, with 11 bases spanning the gap. This CDR3 region has 15 residues. Here the CDR3 reads CASSLEGTRNTEAFF. DNA for the CDR3: TGTGCCAGCAGTTTAGAAGGGACCAGGAACACTGAAGCTTTCTTT.